Following are 18 T cell receptor beta chains from one sample sequenced in a study of blood T cell repertoires in COVID-19. Assay: immunoSEQ multiplex PCR; the TCRdb copy retains only in-frame clones and omits some. The sample has some 300,000 clones; 85% to 90% are singletons. The sequencing sample was made of peripheral blood. The source of these receptors is a woman aged 50 to 60 with COVID-19, enrolled during active disease.

This clone has a count of ten or more. The V call is TRBV7-3, the J call TRBJ1-2, with 8 positions matching TRBD1. The CDR3 is 13 amino acids. Germline V lookup: CDR1 SGHTA, CDR2 FQGTGA. With 5 bases clipped from V and 6 bases from J, the junction kept 5 bases outside the gene matches. In nucleotides, the CDR3 is TGTGCCAGCAGCGTAGGGACAGGCAATGGCTACACCTTC. This codes for CASSVGTGNGYTF.

The J gene is TRBJ2-7, the V gene TRBV6-4; D unresolved. CDR1 and CDR2 (germline): MRHNA, SNTAGT. CDR3 length equals 13 residues. V shed 4 bases and J shed 1 base, with 8 bases lying between them. The CDR3 sequence is CASSATESYEQYF. Here the CDR3 DNA reads TGTGCCAGCAGTGCAACGGAGTCCTACGAGCAGTACTTC.

This clone occurred a few times. The chain is built from TRBV7-3 and TRBJ1-1; D is unclear. Trimming left V 8 bases short and J 5 bases short, with 15 bases between. The CDR3 covers 13 residues. Germline V gives CDR1 SGHTA, CDR2 FQGTGA. CDR3 loop: CASSPGSRTEAFF. CDR3 DNA sequence: TGTGCCAGCTCGCCGGGGTCGAGGACTGAAGCTTTCTTT.

This clone was seen a few times. The chain uses TRBV5-6 and TRBJ1-1; D is unclear. The CDR3 runs 13 residues. V lost 1 base to trimming and J lost 0 bases, with 4 bases between them. Germline V gene sequence: CDR1 SGHDT, CDR2 YYEEEE. Here the CDR3 DNA reads TGTGCCAGCAGCTTGATAGTGAACACTGAAGCTTTCTTT. Translation: CASSLIVNTEAFF.

V usage is TRBV6-5 and J usage is TRBJ1-2; D uncertain. V gave up 2 bases and J gave up 8 bases, with 12 bases separating them. Germline CDR1 and CDR2: MNHEY and SVGAGI. The CDR3 spans 13 residues. CDR3 nucleotides: TGTGCCAGCAGTTACGACTTTATTGGGGGCTACACCTTC. This codes for CASSYDFIGGYTF.

The chain joins TRBV19 to TRBJ2-7, with 10 nucleotides matching TRBD2. V lost 0 bases and J lost 0; bases outside the gene matches: 5. The CDR3 has 17 residues. Germline-derived CDR1 and CDR2 are LNHDA and SQIVND (reference sequence). CDR3: CASSIDTGTSVSYEQYF. As DNA, the CDR3 is TGTGCCAGTAGTATAGATACCGGGACTAGCGTCTCCTACGAGCAGTACTTC.

This rearrangement joins TRBV24-1 to TRBJ2-3; 8 bases are shared with TRBD1. Germline loops: CDR1 KGHDR, CDR2 SFDVKD. Losses at the gene ends were 3 bases for V and 1 base for J; bases not matched to a gene: 2. The CDR3 covers 15 residues. The CDR3 sequence is CATSDPTGGTDTQYF. The CDR3 region has the DNA TGTGCCACCAGTGATCCGACAGGGGGCACAGATACGCAGTATTTT.

V usage is TRBV6-1 and J usage is TRBJ2-1, with D maybe TRBD2 (7 bases). This CDR3 spans 16 amino acids. V lost 4 bases, J lost 2 bases, and 15 bases lay in between. Germline loops: CDR1 MNHNS, CDR2 SASEGT. DNA for the CDR3: TGTGCCAGCAGTGGAGGTGGGGGGGCCGCCTACAATGAGCAGTTCTTC. This sequence encodes CASSGGGGAAYNEQFF.

V is TRBV9 and J is TRBJ2-7; tentatively, D is TRBD2 (6 bases). The CDR3 totals 14 residues. Germline-derived CDR1 and CDR2 are SGDLS and YYNGEE. The V and J ends lost 1 base and 7 bases respectively, with 15 bases between them. CDR3 region: CASSVRASVGEQYF. The DNA for the CDR3 is TGTGCCAGCAGCGTACGGGCTAGCGTCGGTGAGCAGTACTTC. The entire variable domain, with the rest obtained from reference TRBV9 and TRBJ2-7, is as follows: DSGVTQTPKHLITATGQRVTLRCSPRSGDLSVYWYQQSLDQGLQFLIQYYNGEERAKGNILERFSAQQFPDLHSELNLSSLELGDSALYFCASSVRASVGEQYFGPGTRLTVT.

The genes are TRBV5-5 and TRBJ1-1; the match to TRBD1 covers 7 bases. The CDR3 is 18 residues long. V lost 4 bases and J lost 0; bases outside the gene matches: 15. Looked up from germline, CDR1 is SGHKS and CDR2 is YYEKEE (reference sequence). CDR3 nucleotides: TGTGCCAGCAGCCCGGTACCACGGGACAGATTAATGAACACTGAAGCTTTCTTT. It specifies CASSPVPRDRLMNTEAFF.

This chain connects TRBV5-4 to TRBJ1-1; 10 nucleotides agree with TRBD1. The CDR3 is 15 amino acids. CDR1 is SGHNT, CDR2 YYREEE, per germline (reference sequence). V trimming: 4 bases; J trimming: 2 bases; junction bases outside the gene matches: 5. CDR3 DNA sequence: TGTGCCAGCAGCAGGGACAGGGGCCCCAACACTGAAGCTTTCTTT. Translation: CASSRDRGPNTEAFF.

The genes are TRBV27 and TRBJ1-5; TRBD1 agrees at 7 bases. The trim removed 5 bases at V and 5 bases at J, leaving 15 bases unmatched. The CDR3 spans 17 residues. From germline, CDR1 is MNHEY and CDR2 SMNVEV (reference sequence). The DNA of the CDR3 is TGTGCCAGCAGTCCCAAGGCCCCGACAGGGTCCTATCAGCCCCAGCATTTT. It specifies CASSPKAPTGSYQPQHF.

CDR3 sequence reads: CSASAGKHNEQFF. For the CDR3, the DNA is TGCAGTGCTAGTGCAGGGAAGCACAATGAGCAGTTCTTC. The chain uses TRBV20-1 and TRBJ2-1; D is possibly TRBD1 (5 bases). V lost 3 bases, J lost 5 bases, and 11 bases lay in between. Germline CDR1 DFQATT, CDR2 SNEGSKA (reference sequence). The CDR3 runs 13 residues.

This chain connects TRBV25-1 to TRBJ1-2; 7 nucleotides match TRBD1. With V trimmed by 3 bases and J by 3 bases, 7 bases remained unmatched. In germline, CDR1 is MGHDK, CDR2 SYGVNS. This CDR3 is 15 amino acids long. The CDR3 is CASSEATGTDYGYTF. CDR3 DNA: TGTGCCAGCAGTGAGGCGACCGGGACAGACTATGGCTACACCTTC.

The chain combines TRBV7-2 with TRBJ2-3; D unclear. Trimming removed 8 bases from V and 0 bases from J, with 12 bases in between. The CDR3 spans 14 residues. CDR1 and CDR2 (germline): SGHTA, FQGNSA. CDR3 sequence: CASSRLSSTDTQYF. The DNA of the CDR3 is TGTGCCAGCTCTCGTCTATCTAGCACAGATACGCAGTATTTT.

The chain has TRBV5-1 and TRBJ2-7; possibly TRBD1 for D (5 bases). Germline CDR1 is SGHRS and CDR2 is YFSETQ. V gave up 1 base and J gave up 6 bases, with 11 bases separating them. The CDR3 consists of 13 residues. DNA for the CDR3: TGCGCCAGCAGCTTGATGGGGCGGTCCGAGCAGTACTTC. Encoded protein: CASSLMGRSEQYF.

The V call is TRBV6-5, the J call TRBJ1-2; the match to TRBD1 covers 7 bases. This CDR3 region has 14 residues. J gave up 2 bases and V 6 bases, and 6 bases lay outside the gene matches. Looked up from germline, CDR1 is MNHEY and CDR2 is SVGAGI. CDR3 nucleotide sequence: TGTGCCAGCAGCCAGACAGGGCCCAACTATGGCTACACCTTC. It specifies CASSQTGPNYGYTF.

This clone came up a few times. V is TRBV28 and J is TRBJ1-5, with D hard to call. The CDR3 contains 11 residues. Germline assignment: CDR1 MDHEN and CDR2 SYDVKM. V lost 6 bases, J lost 4 bases, and 4 bases lay in between. The DNA for the CDR3 is TGTGCCAGCAGCAAAAATCAGCCCCAGCATTTT. Translation gives CASSKNQPQHF.